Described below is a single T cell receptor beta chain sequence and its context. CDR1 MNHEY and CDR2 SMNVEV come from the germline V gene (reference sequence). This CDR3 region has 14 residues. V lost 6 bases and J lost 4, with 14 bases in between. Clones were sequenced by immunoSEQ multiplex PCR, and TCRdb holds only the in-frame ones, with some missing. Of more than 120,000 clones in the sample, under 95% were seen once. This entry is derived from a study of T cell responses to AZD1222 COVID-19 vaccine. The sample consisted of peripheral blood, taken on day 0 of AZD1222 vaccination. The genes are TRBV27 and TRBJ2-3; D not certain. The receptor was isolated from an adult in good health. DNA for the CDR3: TGTGCCAGCAGCCTGTCGGGCGTCCCAGATACGCAGTATTTT. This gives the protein CASSLSGVPDTQYF.